One and the same sample provided the 15 T cell receptor beta chains below, sequenced in a study of regulatory T cells in long-lasting Graves disease. Regarding time point: persistent/refractory GD, antithyroid drugs over 5 years with positive TRAb. RNA extracted from PBMCs served as the sequencing template. Library construction for TCR beta used iRepertoire HTBI primers and Arm-PCR of CDR3 regions. TCRdb itself ran the multiplex PCR reads through MiXCR, one entry per CDR3 protein. This sample yields a few hundred thousand distinct CDR3 sequences, of which around a fifth are seen a single time; roughly 50% belongs to the top ten. The specimen comprised peripheral blood mononuclear cells (PBMCs), sampled when the disease was refractory, from a patient treated with antithyroid drugs. The receptor source for this set is a female donor with Graves disease.

Remarks on this clonotype: With a much larger clone just one base away, this may be a read error. The chain couples TRBV20-1 to TRBJ2-7; 9 bases fit TRBD2. J was trimmed by 9 bases and V by 0 bases; bases with no gene match: 12. The length of the CDR3 is 15 residues. The germline V gene encodes CDR1 DFQATT and CDR2 SNEGSKA (reference sequence). Here the CDR3 reads CSARDIAGESDPQYF. The CDR3 DNA sequence: TGCAGTGCTAGAGACATAGCGGGAGAGTCGGACCCGCAGTACTTC.

The chain combines TRBV5-1 with TRBJ2-3; D gene ambiguous. Trimming left V 1 base short and J 3 bases short, with 15 bases between. The CDR3 is made up of 16 amino acids. Germline assignment: CDR1 SGHRS and CDR2 YFSETQ. Here the CDR3 reads CASSLTTGLGTDTQYF. CDR3 nucleotides: TGCGCCAGCAGCTTGACCACGGGCTTAGGGACAGATACGCAGTATTTT.

V is TRBV18 and J is TRBJ1-5; 8 bases match TRBD1. This CDR3 region has 16 residues. J gave up 7 bases and V 4 bases, and 12 bases lay outside the gene matches. The germline V gene has CDR1 KGHSH and CDR2 LQKENI. DNA for the CDR3: TGTGCCAGCTCACGTACAGCAGGGGGCGCAGGGCAGCCCCAGCATTTT. Residues: CASSRTAGGAGQPQHF.

This rearrangement joins TRBV27 to TRBJ1-6, with TRBD1 identical over 9 bases. CDR1 and CDR2 from the germline V gene are MNHEY and SMNVEV (reference sequence). The CDR3 extends over 15 amino acids. The junction had 9 bases not matched to a gene; V was cut back by 6 bases and J by 9 bases. The DNA of the CDR3 is TGTGCCAGCAGCCCTACACCGGGACAGGGTTCACCCCTCCACTTT. The encoded protein is CASSPTPGQGSPLHF.

The chain has TRBV6-1 and TRBJ2-1; D possibly corresponds to TRBD2 (6 bases). Germline V CDR1 and CDR2: MNHNS, SASEGT. The CDR3 totals 11 residues. The CDR3 region has the DNA TGTGCGGGGAGGATAAACAATGAGCAGTTCTTC. Protein sequence: CAGRINNEQFF.

This clonotype was detected only once. V gene TRBV7-2 combines with J gene TRBJ1-1; tentative D call: TRBD1 (6 bases). V dropped 2 bases and J dropped 4 bases, with 8 bases sitting between them. The CDR3 sequence is 13 residues long. Germline CDR1 is SGHTA and CDR2 is FQGNSA. In DNA, the CDR3 is TGTGCCAGCAGCTTAATGGGGGCCACTGAAGCTTTCTTT. Protein product: CASSLMGATEAFF.

V is TRBV6-5 and J is TRBJ1-2; D is uncertain. The V end was cut by 0 bases, the J end by 7 bases, with 12 bases between. Germline V gene lookup returns CDR1 MNHEY and CDR2 SVGAGI. The CDR3 extends over 14 amino acids. This CDR3 is CASSYSSGTAGYTF. CDR3 nucleotide sequence: TGTGCCAGCAGTTACTCTTCGGGAACTGCTGGCTACACCTTC.

This clonotype was recorded at least ten times. The rearrangement uses TRBV12-3 or TRBV12-4 and TRBJ2-7, with D uncertain. This CDR3 is 12 amino acids long. V was pared by 1 base and J by 7 bases, with 8 bases between. The CDR3 protein is CASSLGLGEQYF. CDR3 nucleotide sequence: TGTGCCAGCAGTTTAGGGCTGGGAGAGCAGTACTTC.

This clonotype was seen at least ten times. J is TRBJ2-4 and V is TRBV14; D not resolved. The V end was cut by 1 base, the J end by 0 bases, with 13 bases between. This CDR3 contains 17 residues. Germline V CDR1 and CDR2: SGHDN, FVKESK. CDR3 sequence reads: CASSQGSFMVAKNIQYF. CDR3 coding DNA: TGTGCCAGCAGCCAAGGGTCGTTCATGGTAGCCAAAAACATTCAGTACTTC.

Many counts were recorded for this clonotype. The gene calls are TRBV7-9 and TRBJ2-7; no clear D gene. The CDR3 loop spans 12 amino acids. V lost 7 bases and J 3 bases, leaving 10 bases between the germline ends. Germline V CDR1 and CDR2: SEHNR, FQNEAQ (reference sequence). DNA for the CDR3: TGTGCCAGCACCCGGACCGACTACGAGCAGTACTTC. Protein: CASTRTDYEQYF. Full variable domain (remainder filled in from reference TRBV7-9 and TRBJ2-7): DTGVSQNPRHKITKRGQNVTFRCDPISEHNRLYWYRQTLGQGPEFLTYFQNEAQLEKSRLLSDRFSAERPKGSFSTLEIQRTEQGDSAMYLCASTRTDYEQYFGPGTRLTVT.

The gene calls are TRBV5-4 and TRBJ1-3; D ambiguous. The CDR3 is 15 residues long. Germline CDR1 is SGHNT and CDR2 is YYREEE (reference sequence). Trimming removed 0 bases from V and 0 bases from J, with 7 bases in between. The CDR3 region is CASSLDEGSGNTIYF. In DNA form, the CDR3 reads TGTGCCAGCAGCTTGGACGAGGGCTCTGGAAACACCATATATTTT.

This clonotype was found a few times. The CDR3 protein is CASSVSRKQGTYEQYF. CDR3 DNA: TGTGCCAGCAGCGTATCTAGAAAACAGGGCACCTACGAGCAGTACTTC. The chain has TRBV9 and TRBJ2-7; weak D call: TRBD1 (6 bases). V lost 1 base to trimming and J lost 2 bases, with 16 bases between them. The CDR3 has 16 residues. In germline, CDR1 is SGDLS, CDR2 YYNGEE.

The genes are TRBV6-1 and TRBJ1-1; no definite D call. Per germline, CDR1 MNHNS and CDR2 SASEGT. This CDR3 is 12 amino acids long. The V end was cut by 9 bases, the J end by 2 bases, with 10 bases between. The CDR3 protein is CASKHPNTEAFF. The DNA for the CDR3 is TGTGCCAGTAAACACCCTAACACTGAAGCTTTCTTT.

This clonotype came up many times. The chain recombines TRBV15 with TRBJ2-7; D may be TRBD2 (5 bases). CDR3 length: 13 residues. The ends were cut back, 1 base at V and 7 bases at J, with 11 bases in the middle. Per the germline V gene, CDR1 is LNHNV and CDR2 is YYDKDF (reference sequence). The CDR3: CATSRGGLGEQYF. Written as DNA, the CDR3 is TGTGCCACCAGCAGAGGAGGGTTGGGAGAGCAGTACTTC.

The sample holds many counts of this clonotype. The V call is TRBV11-2, the J call TRBJ1-2; no definite D call. Germline V gene data show CDR1 as SGHAT and CDR2 as FQNNGV. CDR3 length: 15 residues. V was clipped by 0 bases and J by 4 bases, with 12 bases between them. The CDR3 spells CASSLDLAVIYGYTF. The CDR3 DNA sequence: TGTGCCAGCAGCTTAGATCTCGCGGTAATCTATGGCTACACCTTC.